A single sample is the source of the 11 T cell receptor beta chains below, sequenced in a study of OX40 agonist ivuxolimab in advanced cancers. Using immunoSEQ multiplex PCR, the repertoire was profiled, and TCRdb retains in-frame clones only, with some absent. The sample lists some 58,000 clones, around four fifths occurring once. The starting material was CD4+ or CD8+ T cells sorted from blood, obtained in a trial of the OX40 agonist ivuxolimab. The source of these receptors is an adult with an advanced solid tumor such as melanoma, head and neck, liver or kidney cancer.

The chain has TRBV18 and TRBJ2-3; D perhaps matches TRBD2 (6 bases). The V end lost 1 base, the J end lost 1 base, and 6 bases lay between the germline ends. The CDR3 sequence is 14 residues long. Germline V gene lookup returns CDR1 KGHSH and CDR2 LQKENI. In nucleotides, the CDR3 is TGTGCCAGCTCACCACGGGGGGGCACAGATACGCAGTATTTT. Amino acid sequence: CASSPRGGTDTQYF.

The chain employs TRBV13 and TRBJ2-5; D may be TRBD1 (6 bases). This CDR3 has 16 residues. Germline-derived CDR1 and CDR2 are PRHDT and FYEKMQ (reference sequence). Deletions cut 2 bases from V and 1 base from J, with 14 bases between. The chain's CDR3 is CASSLLWQGSQETQYF. The CDR3 bases are TGTGCCAGCAGCTTACTTTGGCAGGGGTCCCAAGAGACCCAGTACTTC.

V is TRBV27 and J is TRBJ2-7; tentative D call: TRBD2 (5 bases). Trimming shortened V by 5 bases and J by 3 bases, and 11 bases separated the two germline ends. CDR1 and CDR2 (germline): MNHEY, SMNVEV (reference sequence). This CDR3 contains 13 residues. The CDR3 spells CASSVLRGYEQYF. The CDR3 DNA follows: TGTGCCAGCAGTGTCCTTCGGGGCTACGAGCAGTACTTC.

The rearrangement joins TRBV5-6 to TRBJ2-7; 10 nucleotides match TRBD1. Looked up from germline, CDR1 is SGHDT and CDR2 is YYEEEE. The J segment lost 3 bases and the V segment lost 6 bases, leaving 12 bases of the junction unmatched. This CDR3 contains 16 residues. In DNA, the CDR3 is TGTGCCAGCACCACGACAGGGGGCCGGGGTATCTACGAGCAGTACTTC. It encodes CASTTTGGRGIYEQYF. Combining the CDR3 with reference TRBV5-6 and TRBJ2-7 gives the whole variable domain DAGVTQSPTHLIKTRGQQVTLRCSPKSGHDTVSWYQQALGQGPQFIFQYYEEEERQRGNFPDRFSGHQFPNYSSELNVNALLLGDSALYLCASTTTGGRGIYEQYFGPGTRLTVT.

In DNA form, the CDR3 reads TGCGCCAGCAGCTTGGCGCTGAACACCGGGGAGCTGTTTTTT. It yields the protein CASSLALNTGELFF. V is TRBV5-1 and J is TRBJ2-2; D is unclear. The CDR3 is 14 residues long. The V end lost 0 bases, the J end lost 1 base, and 4 bases lay between the germline ends. The germline V gene encodes CDR1 SGHRS and CDR2 YFSETQ.

The V and J genes are TRBV5-4 and TRBJ2-2; D gene ambiguous. The V end lost 1 base, the J end lost 5 bases, and 6 bases lay between the germline ends. The CDR3 runs to 13 residues. Germline CDR1 and CDR2: SGHNT and YYREEE (reference sequence). CDR3 protein: CASSLSQTGELFF. CDR3 sequence (DNA): TGTGCCAGCAGCTTGAGCCAGACCGGGGAGCTGTTTTTT.

The CDR3: CAISGASGRVPGQFF. The DNA of the CDR3 is TGTGCCATCAGTGGCGCTAGCGGGAGGGTCCCTGGGCAGTTCTTC. The chain employs TRBV10-3 and TRBJ2-1; TRBD2 aligns across 12 bases. Germline values: CDR1 ENHRY, CDR2 SYGVKD. Trimming at V came to 4 bases and at J to 12 bases, leaving 10 bases not matched to a gene. This CDR3 comprises 15 residues.

The rearrangement uses TRBV5-5 and TRBJ1-2; D ambiguous. CDR1 and CDR2 (germline): SGHKS, YYEKEE (reference sequence). V was shortened by 2 bases and J by 5 bases, with 10 bases between the two germline ends. The CDR3 runs 13 residues. This chain's CDR3 is CASSLETTYGYTF. The CDR3 region has the DNA TGTGCCAGCAGCTTAGAAACTACGTATGGCTACACCTTC.

This clone was seen only a few times. This chain's CDR3 is CASSLMVADTQYF. CDR3 coding DNA: TGTGCCAGCAGCTTAATGGTAGCGGATACGCAGTATTTT. The chain uses TRBV7-2 and TRBJ2-3; TRBD2 might be the D (5 bases). This CDR3 is built from 13 residues. V was clipped by 2 bases and J by 6 bases, with 9 bases between them. In germline, CDR1 is SGHTA, CDR2 FQGNSA.

V gene TRBV7-2 combines with J gene TRBJ2-1; unclear D gene. The CDR3 runs 13 residues. Germline CDR1 and CDR2: SGHTA and FQGNSA. The V end lost 1 base, the J end lost 2 bases, and 3 bases lay between the germline ends. For the CDR3, the DNA is TGTGCCAGCAGCTTAGTTCCCTACAATGAGCAGTTCTTC. Translating it yields CASSLVPYNEQFF.

The chain is built from TRBV28 and TRBJ2-3; perhaps TRBD1 as D (6 bases). With 5 bases removed from V and 8 bases from J, the gap between germline ends came to 14 bases. The CDR3 sequence is 13 residues long. Germline CDR1 MDHEN, CDR2 SYDVKM. CDR3 DNA: TGTGCCAGCAGTCAATGGACAGTGGGTACGCAGTATTTT. Translating it yields CASSQWTVGTQYF.